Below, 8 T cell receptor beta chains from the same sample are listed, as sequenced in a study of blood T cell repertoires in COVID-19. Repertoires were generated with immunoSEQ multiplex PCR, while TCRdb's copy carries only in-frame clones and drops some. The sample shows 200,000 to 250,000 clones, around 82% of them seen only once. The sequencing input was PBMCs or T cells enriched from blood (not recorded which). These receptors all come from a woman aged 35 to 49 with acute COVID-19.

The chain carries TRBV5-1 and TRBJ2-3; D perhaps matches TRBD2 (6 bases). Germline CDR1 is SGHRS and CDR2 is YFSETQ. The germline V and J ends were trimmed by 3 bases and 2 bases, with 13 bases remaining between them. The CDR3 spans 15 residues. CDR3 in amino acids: CASSYTGTPTDTQYF. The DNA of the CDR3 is TGCGCCAGCAGCTATACCGGGACTCCCACAGATACGCAGTATTTT.

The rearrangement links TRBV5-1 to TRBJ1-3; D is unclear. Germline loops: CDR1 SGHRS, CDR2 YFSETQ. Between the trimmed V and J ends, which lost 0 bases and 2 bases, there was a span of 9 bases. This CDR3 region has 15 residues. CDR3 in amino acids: CASSLGQNPGNTIYF. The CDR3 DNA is TGCGCCAGCAGCTTGGGCCAGAATCCTGGAAACACCATATATTTT.

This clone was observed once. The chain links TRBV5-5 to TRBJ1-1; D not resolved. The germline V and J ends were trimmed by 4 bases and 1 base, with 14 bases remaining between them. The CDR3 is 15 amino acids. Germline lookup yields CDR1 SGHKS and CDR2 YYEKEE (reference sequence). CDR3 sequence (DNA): TGTGCCAGCAGCAAAGAAACCACAGAGAACACTGAAGCTTTCTTT. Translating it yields CASSKETTENTEAFF.

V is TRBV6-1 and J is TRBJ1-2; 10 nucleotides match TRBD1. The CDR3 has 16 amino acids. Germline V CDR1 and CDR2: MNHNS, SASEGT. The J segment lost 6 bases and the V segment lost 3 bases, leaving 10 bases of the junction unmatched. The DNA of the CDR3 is TGTGCCAGCAGTGACCTACCGGCGGGACAGGGGAATGGCTACACCTTC. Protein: CASSDLPAGQGNGYTF.

CDR3 in amino acids: CASSRGGNQPQHF. The CDR3 DNA follows: TGTGCCAGCAGCCGGGGGGGCAATCAGCCCCAGCATTTT. The gene calls are TRBV7-2 and TRBJ1-5; maybe TRBD1 (5 bases). CDR1 and CDR2 (germline): SGHTA, FQGNSA. The CDR3 runs to 13 residues. V lost 5 bases and J 2 bases, leaving 7 bases between the germline ends.

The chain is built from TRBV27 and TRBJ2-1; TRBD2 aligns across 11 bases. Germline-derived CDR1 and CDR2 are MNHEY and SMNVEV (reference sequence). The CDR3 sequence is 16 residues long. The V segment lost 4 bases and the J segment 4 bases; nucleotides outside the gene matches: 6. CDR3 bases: TGTGCCAGCAGTTCAATAGCGGGGGGGCGTTACAATGAGCAGTTCTTC. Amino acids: CASSSIAGGRYNEQFF.

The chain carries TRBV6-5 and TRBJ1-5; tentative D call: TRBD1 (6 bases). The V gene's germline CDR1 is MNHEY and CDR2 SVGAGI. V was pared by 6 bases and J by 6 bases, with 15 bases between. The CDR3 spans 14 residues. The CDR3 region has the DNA TGTGCCAGCAGCCAAACAGGGTTGAGTCAGCCCCAGCATTTT. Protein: CASSQTGLSQPQHF.

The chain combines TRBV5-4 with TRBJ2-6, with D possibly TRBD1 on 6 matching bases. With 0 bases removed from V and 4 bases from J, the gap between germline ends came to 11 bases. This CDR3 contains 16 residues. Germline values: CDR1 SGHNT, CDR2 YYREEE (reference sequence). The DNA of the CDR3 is TGTGCCAGCAGCTTGGCACAGGGATCAGGGGCCAACGTCCTGACTTTC. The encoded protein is CASSLAQGSGANVLTF.